This T cell receptor (beta chain) was profiled in a study of cytomegalovirus exposure and HLA in healthy donors. Study details: Most donors, 81% of more than 300 genotyped, fell in the Caucasian-associated ancestry cluster.

On this clone itself: Its antigen is unidentified.

The PCR had 60 Vbeta and 13 Jbeta primers. TCRdb keeps only in-frame clones here, not all; method: immunoSEQ multiplex PCR. The repertoire holds about 130,000 clones, with over 60% as singletons. Nobody recorded the CMV serostatus of this donor. Points from the study as a whole: Earlier analysis looked at TCR beta V segments, and most were productive about 90% or about 30% of the time. Altogether, about 160 TCR beta chains were recorded as cytomegalovirus-associated.

V lost 5 bases, J lost 0 bases, and 4 bases stayed unmatched. CDR1 is SEHNR and CDR2 is FQNEAQ in the germline V gene (reference sequence). The CDR3 runs 15 residues. Sequencing was done on a sample of PBMCs. This clonotype was sampled from a human donor in good health. V and J are TRBV7-9 and TRBJ2-7; 10 nucleotides match TRBD2. DNA of the CDR3: TGTGCCAGCAGCCCCGGACTAGCGGTCTCCTACGAGCAGTACTTC. It is translated as CASSPGLAVSYEQYF.